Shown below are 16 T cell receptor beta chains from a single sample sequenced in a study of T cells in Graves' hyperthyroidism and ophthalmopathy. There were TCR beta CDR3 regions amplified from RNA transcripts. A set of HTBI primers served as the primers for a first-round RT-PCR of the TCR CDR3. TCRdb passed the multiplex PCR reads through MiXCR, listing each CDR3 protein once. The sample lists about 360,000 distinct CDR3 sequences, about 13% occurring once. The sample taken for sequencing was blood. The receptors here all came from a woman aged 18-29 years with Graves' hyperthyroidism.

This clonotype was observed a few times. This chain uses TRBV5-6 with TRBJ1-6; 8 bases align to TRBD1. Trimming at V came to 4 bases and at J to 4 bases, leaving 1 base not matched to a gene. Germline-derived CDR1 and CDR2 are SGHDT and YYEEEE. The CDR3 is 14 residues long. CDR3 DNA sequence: TGTGCCAGCAGCGACAGGGGTTATAATTCACCCCTCCACTTT. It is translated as CASSDRGYNSPLHF.

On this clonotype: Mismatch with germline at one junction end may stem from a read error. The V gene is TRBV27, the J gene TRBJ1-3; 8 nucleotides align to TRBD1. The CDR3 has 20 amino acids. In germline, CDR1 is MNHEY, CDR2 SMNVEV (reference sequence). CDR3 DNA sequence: TGTGCCATCAGTGAGTCGAAGGGATCCAACAGGGGGTCCTCTGGAAACACCATATATTTT. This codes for CAISESKGSNRGSSGNTIYF.

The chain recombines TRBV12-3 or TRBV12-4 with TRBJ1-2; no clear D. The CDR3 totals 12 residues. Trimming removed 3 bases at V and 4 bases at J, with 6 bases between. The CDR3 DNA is TGTGCCAGCAGTTTGGACTTCTATGGCTACACCTTC. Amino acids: CASSLDFYGYTF.

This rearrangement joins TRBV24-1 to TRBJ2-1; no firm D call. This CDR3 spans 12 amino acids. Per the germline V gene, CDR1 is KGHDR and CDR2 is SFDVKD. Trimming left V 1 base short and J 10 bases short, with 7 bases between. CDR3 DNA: TGTGCCACCAGTGATTTCTTGGAAGAGCAGTTCTTC. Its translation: CATSDFLEEQFF.

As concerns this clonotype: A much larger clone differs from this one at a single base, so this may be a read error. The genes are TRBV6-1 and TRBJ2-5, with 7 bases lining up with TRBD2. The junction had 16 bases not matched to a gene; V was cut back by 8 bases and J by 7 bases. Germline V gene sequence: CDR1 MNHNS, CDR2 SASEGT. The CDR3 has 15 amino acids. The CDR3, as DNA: TGTGCCAGCCGGGGAAGCGGGGTAAAGAGAGGGACCCAGTACTTC. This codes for CASRGSGVKRGTQYF.

CDR3 in DNA: TGTGCCAGCAGCTTATTTCCTAGCGGGAGCTACGAGCAGTACTTC. Translated: CASSLFPSGSYEQYF. The J gene is TRBJ2-7, the V gene TRBV7-9; TRBD2 agrees at 10 bases. The CDR3 spans 15 residues. Germline assignment: CDR1 SEHNR and CDR2 FQNEAQ (reference sequence). J lost 3 bases, V lost 2 bases, and 4 bases had no gene match. Full variable domain (remainder filled in from reference TRBV7-9 and TRBJ2-7): DTGVSQNPRHKITKRGQNVTFRCDPISEHNRLYWYRQTLGQGPEFLTYFQNEAQLEKSRLLSDRFSAERPKGSFSTLEIQRTEQGDSAMYLCASSLFPSGSYEQYFGPGTRLTVT.

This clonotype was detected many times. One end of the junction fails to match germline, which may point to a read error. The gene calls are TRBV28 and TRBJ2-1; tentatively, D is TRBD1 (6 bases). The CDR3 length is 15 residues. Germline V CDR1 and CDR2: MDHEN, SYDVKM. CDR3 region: CASSSSDRYYNDQFF. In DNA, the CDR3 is TGTGCCAGCAGTTCCTCAGACAGGTACTACAATGATCAGTTCTTC. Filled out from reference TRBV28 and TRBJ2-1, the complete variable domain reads DVKVTQSSRYLVKRTGEKVFLECVQDMDHENMFWYRQDPGLGLRLIYFSYDVKMKEKGDIPEGYSVSREKKERFSLILESASTNQTSMYLCASSSSDRYYNDQFFGPGTRLTVL.

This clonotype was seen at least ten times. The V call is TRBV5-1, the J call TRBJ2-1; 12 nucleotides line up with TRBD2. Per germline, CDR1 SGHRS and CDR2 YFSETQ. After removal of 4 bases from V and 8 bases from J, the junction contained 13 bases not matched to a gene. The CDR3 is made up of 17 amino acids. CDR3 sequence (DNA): TGCGCCAGCAGCCCGAGACTAGCGGGAGTTGTTATCGATGAGCAGTTCTTC. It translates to CASSPRLAGVVIDEQFF.

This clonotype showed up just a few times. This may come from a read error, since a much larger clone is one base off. The CDR3 DNA sequence: TGTGCCAGCACCATACGGGCAGGCTATGGCTACACCTTC. Protein sequence: CASTIRAGYGYTF. V usage is TRBV28 and J usage is TRBJ1-2; D is unresolved. The CDR3 extends over 13 amino acids. The germline V gene has CDR1 MDHEN and CDR2 SYDVKM. V was shortened by 7 bases and J by 4 bases, with 13 bases between the two germline ends.

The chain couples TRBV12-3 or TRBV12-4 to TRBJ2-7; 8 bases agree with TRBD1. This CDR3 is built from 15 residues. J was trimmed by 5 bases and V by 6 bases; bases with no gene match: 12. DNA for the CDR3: TGTGCCAGCAGCTCCACTAGGACAGGGCGGGACGAGCAGTACTTC. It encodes CASSSTRTGRDEQYF.

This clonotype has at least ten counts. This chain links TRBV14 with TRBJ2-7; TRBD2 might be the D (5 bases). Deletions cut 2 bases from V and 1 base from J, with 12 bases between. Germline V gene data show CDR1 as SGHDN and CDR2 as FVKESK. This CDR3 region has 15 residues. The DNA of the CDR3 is TGTGCCAGCAGCCAAACCCGGGAAGGGTCCTACGAGCAGTACTTC. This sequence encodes CASSQTREGSYEQYF.

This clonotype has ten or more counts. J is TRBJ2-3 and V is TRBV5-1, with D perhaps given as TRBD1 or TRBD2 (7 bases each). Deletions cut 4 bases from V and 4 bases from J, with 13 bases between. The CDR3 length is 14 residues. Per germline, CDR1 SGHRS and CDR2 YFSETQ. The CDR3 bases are TGCGCCAGCAGCATACAGGGGAGGGCAGATACGCAGTATTTT. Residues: CASSIQGRADTQYF.

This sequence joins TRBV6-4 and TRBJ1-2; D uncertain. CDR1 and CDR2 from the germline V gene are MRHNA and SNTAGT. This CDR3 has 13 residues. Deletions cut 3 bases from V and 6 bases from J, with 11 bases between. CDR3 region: CASSERFGHGYTF. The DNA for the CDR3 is TGTGCCAGCAGTGAGAGGTTTGGGCATGGCTACACCTTC.

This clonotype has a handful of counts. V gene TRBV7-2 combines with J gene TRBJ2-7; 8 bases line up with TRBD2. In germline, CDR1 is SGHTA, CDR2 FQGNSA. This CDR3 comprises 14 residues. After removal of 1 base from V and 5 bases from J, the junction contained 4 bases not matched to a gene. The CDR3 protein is CASSLVGTSNEQYF. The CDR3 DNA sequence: TGTGCCAGCAGCTTAGTCGGGACTAGTAACGAGCAGTACTTC.

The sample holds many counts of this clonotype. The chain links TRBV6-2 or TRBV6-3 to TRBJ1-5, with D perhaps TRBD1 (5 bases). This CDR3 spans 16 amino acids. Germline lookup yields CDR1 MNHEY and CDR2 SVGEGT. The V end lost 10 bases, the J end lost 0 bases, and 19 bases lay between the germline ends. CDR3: CATRGPGRHSNQPQHF. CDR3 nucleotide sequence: TGTGCCACCCGAGGACCGGGACGGCATAGCAATCAGCCCCAGCATTTT.

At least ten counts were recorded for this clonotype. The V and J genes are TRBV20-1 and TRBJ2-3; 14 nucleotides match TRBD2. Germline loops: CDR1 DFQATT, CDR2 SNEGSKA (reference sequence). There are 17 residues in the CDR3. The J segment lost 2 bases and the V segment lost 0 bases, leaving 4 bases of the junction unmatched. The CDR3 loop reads CSARDPTSGRATDTQYF. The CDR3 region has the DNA TGCAGTGCTAGAGATCCGACTAGCGGGAGGGCCACAGATACGCAGTATTTT.